The 9 T cell receptor beta chains given below trace back to one sample, sequenced in a study of beta chain features in type 1 diabetes. Of the isolated RNA, all was reverse transcribed, and so the sequenced material was expressed TCRB transcripts. Produced via immunoSEQ multiplex PCR; TCRdb's table is partial and in-frame only. Of about 220,000 clones detected, roughly a tenth appear once; the ten largest clones hold 1% to 1.5%. Sequenced: central memory CD4+ T cells from blood. These receptors all stem from a man aged 18 to 29 in good health.

This sequence joins TRBV11-3 and TRBJ2-5, with D maybe TRBD1 (6 bases). The length of the CDR3 is 14 residues. Germline-derived CDR1 and CDR2 are SGHNT and YENEEA. V lost 1 base to trimming and J lost 5 bases, with 11 bases between them. CDR3 sequence (DNA): TGTGCCAGCAGCTTAGGCCCCCAGGGGGAGACCCAGTACTTC. Amino acid sequence: CASSLGPQGETQYF.

This clone was picked up many times. The chain uses TRBV15 and TRBJ2-7; D gene ambiguous. V was shortened by 0 bases and J by 6 bases, with 12 bases between the two germline ends. Looked up from germline, CDR1 is LNHNV and CDR2 is YYDKDF (reference sequence). This CDR3 comprises 14 residues. CDR3 residues: CATSREVMGLEQYF. The CDR3, as DNA: TGTGCCACCAGCAGAGAGGTTATGGGTCTCGAGCAGTACTTC.

This clone was seen more than once but under ten times. This same CDR3 is encoded by further DNA sequences in the sample. This chain uses TRBV18 with TRBJ2-7; 10 bases are a match to TRBD1. The V gene end was trimmed by 3 bases and the J gene end by 3 bases; junction bases not matched to a gene: 8. The CDR3 has 16 amino acids. From germline, CDR1 is KGHSH and CDR2 LQKENI. The CDR3 DNA is TGTGCCAGCTCACCCCCCGAGACAGGGGGCGACTACGAGCAGTACTTC. Translated, it gives CASSPPETGGDYEQYF. The full variable domain, in which reference TRBV18 and TRBJ2-7 provide the parts outside the CDR3, is NAGVMQNPRHLVRRRGQEARLRCSPMKGHSHVYWYRQLPEEGLKFMVYLQKENIIDESGMPKERFSAEFPKEGPSILRIQQVVRGDSAAYFCASSPPETGGDYEQYFGPGTRLTVT.

The chain links TRBV11-2 to TRBJ2-3; 9 bases line up with TRBD1. Looked up from germline, CDR1 is SGHAT and CDR2 is FQNNGV. The V gene end was trimmed by 2 bases and the J gene end by 14 bases; junction bases not matched to a gene: 14. This CDR3 has 15 residues. The CDR3 is CASSLPSQPGQGLYF. The CDR3 coding sequence is TGTGCCAGCAGCTTACCCAGCCAACCGGGACAGGGTCTGTATTTT.

The chain is built from TRBV7-2 and TRBJ2-3, with 8 bases fitting TRBD2. Trimming took 3 bases from V and 5 from J; bases not matched to a gene: 7. The length of the CDR3 is 15 residues. Germline CDR1 is SGHTA and CDR2 is FQGNSA. In DNA, the CDR3 is TGTGCCAGCAGCTTTTACGGGAGGGGAGTAGATACGCAGTATTTT. It codes for CASSFYGRGVDTQYF.

In this sample, this clone turned up many times. The chain employs TRBV5-8 and TRBJ1-2, with no clear D. Trimming stripped 0 bases from V and 1 base from J, with 7 bases between. Germline CDR1 is SGHTS and CDR2 is YDEGEE. The CDR3 sequence is 14 residues long. The chain's CDR3 is CASSLGLLNYGYTF. As DNA, the CDR3 is TGTGCCAGCAGCTTGGGGCTCCTTAACTATGGCTACACCTTC.

This clone is deemed medium-sized. The sample has other DNA sequences that encode this CDR3 too. In DNA, the CDR3 is TGTGCCAGCAGCTTAGCCCTAGCGGGAGCCTACAATGAGCAGTTCTTC. Translating it yields CASSLALAGAYNEQFF. The chain combines TRBV7-9 with TRBJ2-1, with 10 bases matching TRBD2. Trimming cost V 0 bases and J 2 bases; bases outside gene matches: 1. There are 16 residues in the CDR3. The germline CDR1 and CDR2 sequences are SEHNR and FQNEAQ (reference sequence). Full variable domain (rest looked up from reference TRBV7-9 and TRBJ2-1): DTGVSQNPRHKITKRGQNVTFRCDPISEHNRLYWYRQTLGQGPEFLTYFQNEAQLEKSRLLSDRFSAERPKGSFSTLEIQRTEQGDSAMYLCASSLALAGAYNEQFFGPGTRLTVL.

The genes are TRBV5-4 and TRBJ2-1; D is possibly TRBD1 (5 bases). V lost 3 bases and J 7 bases, leaving 11 bases between the germline ends. CDR1 is SGHNT and CDR2 is YYREEE in the germline V gene (reference sequence). The CDR3 length is 13 residues. The CDR3 nucleotides read TGTGCCAGCAGCTCGACAGCTACTAATGAGCAGTTCTTC. Its protein is CASSSTATNEQFF.

A note on this clone: This sample also contains other DNA sequences that code for the same CDR3. This chain links TRBV30 with TRBJ2-1, with D maybe TRBD2 (6 bases). The length of the CDR3 is 13 residues. The V gene lost 4 bases and the J gene lost 5 bases, with 12 bases spanning the gap. In germline, CDR1 is GTSNPN, CDR2 SVGIG (reference sequence). Here the CDR3 DNA reads TGTGCCTGGAACCAGCGGGTCGACAATGAGCAGTTCTTC. It encodes CAWNQRVDNEQFF. Looking up the rest from reference TRBV30 and TRBJ2-1 gives the full variable domain: SQTIHQWPATLVQPVGSPLSLECTVEGTSNPNLYWYRQAAGRGLQLLFYSVGIGQISSEVPQNLSASRPQDRQFILSSKKLLLSDSGFYLCAWNQRVDNEQFFGPGTRLTVL.